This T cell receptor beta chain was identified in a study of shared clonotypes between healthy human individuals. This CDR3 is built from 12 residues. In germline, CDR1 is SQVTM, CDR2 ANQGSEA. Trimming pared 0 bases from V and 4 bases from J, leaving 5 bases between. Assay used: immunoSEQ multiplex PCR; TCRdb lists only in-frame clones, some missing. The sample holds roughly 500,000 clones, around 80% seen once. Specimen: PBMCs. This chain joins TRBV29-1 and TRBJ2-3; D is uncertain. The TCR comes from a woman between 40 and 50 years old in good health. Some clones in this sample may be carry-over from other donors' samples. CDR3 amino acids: CSVEESADTQYF. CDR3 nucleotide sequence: TGCAGCGTTGAAGAGTCGGCAGATACGCAGTATTTT.